These 10 T cell receptor beta chains were sequenced from one sample in a study of graft-versus-host responses after intestinal transplantation. The data were produced by immunoSEQ multiplex PCR, yet TCRdb's version contains in-frame clones alone and is incomplete. The table lists tens of thousands of clones, less than 85% of them singletons. Their antigen targets remain unknown. The input for sequencing was unstimulated CD4+ T cells sorted from spleen or lymph node cells, taken before transplant. The origin of the receptors is a human donor who was the organ donor for an intestinal transplant.

The chain is built from TRBV6-5 and TRBJ1-2, with 12 bases fitting TRBD1. Germline loops: CDR1 MNHEY, CDR2 SVGAGI. The CDR3 runs 15 residues. V was clipped by 5 bases and J by 8 bases; unmatched bases: 9. Here the CDR3 DNA reads TGTGCCAGCAGTCTAGGGGGGACAGGGGGCTGGGGCTACACCTTC. It codes for CASSLGGTGGWGYTF.

The V call is TRBV5-1, the J call TRBJ1-2; 8 bases fit TRBD1. Germline lookup yields CDR1 SGHRS and CDR2 YFSETQ. V shed 0 bases and J 3 bases; nucleotides not matched to a gene: 1. The CDR3 has 14 amino acids. The CDR3 region has the DNA TGCGCCAGCAGCTTGGCGACAGGGGACTATGGCTACACCTTC. This sequence encodes CASSLATGDYGYTF.

V gene TRBV19 combines with J gene TRBJ2-7; D remains unclear. Deletions cut 1 base from V and 2 bases from J, with 15 bases between. This CDR3 is built from 16 residues. Germline CDR1 and CDR2: LNHDA and SQIVND (reference sequence). CDR3 sequence (DNA): TGTGCCAGTAGTATAGTTGGCGGCGAAAGGGCCTACGAGCAGTACTTC. This translates into CASSIVGGERAYEQYF.

Here the CDR3 DNA reads TGCGCCAGCAGCCAAGATGGACACTCCTACGAGCAGTACTTC. Residues: CASSQDGHSYEQYF. This sequence joins TRBV4-3 and TRBJ2-7; maybe TRBD1 (5 bases). The V end lost 0 bases, the J end lost 0 bases, and 6 bases lay between the germline ends. The CDR3 is made up of 14 amino acids. Germline V gene lookup returns CDR1 LGHNA and CDR2 YSLEER.

The chain employs TRBV2 and TRBJ2-7; perhaps D is TRBD1 or TRBD2 (5 bases each). With 6 bases removed from V and 3 bases from J, the gap between germline ends came to 12 bases. The CDR3 consists of 13 residues. Germline V gene data show CDR1 as SNHLY and CDR2 as FYNNEI. CDR3 region: CASSRDLSYEQYF. In DNA form, the CDR3 reads TGTGCCAGCAGCCGGGACCTGAGCTACGAGCAGTACTTC.

This clone has more than one count but fewer than ten. The V call is TRBV18, the J call TRBJ2-7; 7 bases match TRBD2. V lost 2 bases, J lost 7 bases, and 11 bases stayed unmatched. The CDR3 has 15 residues. CDR1 is KGHSH, CDR2 LQKENI, per germline. CDR3 coding DNA: TGTGCCAGCTCACCAGACGGGAGGCCTAGAAGAGAGCAGTACTTC. Protein sequence: CASSPDGRPRREQYF.

This chain connects TRBV7-2 to TRBJ2-7; 14 bases map to TRBD2. The CDR3 extends over 15 amino acids. Germline assignment: CDR1 SGHTA and CDR2 FQGNSA. After removal of 3 bases from V and 2 bases from J, the junction contained 0 bases not matched to a gene. CDR3 nucleotides: TGTGCCAGCAGCTTGACTAGCGGGGGGGCCTACGAGCAGTACTTC. Translated: CASSLTSGGAYEQYF.

This clone was observed a few times. The chain links TRBV28 to TRBJ2-3, with 8 bases identical to TRBD2. This CDR3 spans 20 amino acids. From germline, CDR1 is MDHEN and CDR2 SYDVKM. Trimming cost V 7 bases and J 0 bases; bases outside gene matches: 21. For the CDR3, the DNA is TGTGCCAGCACCCCCGCAAATAGGTTCGGGAGGGCCACGAGCACAGATACGCAGTATTTT. Translation: CASTPANRFGRATSTDTQYF.

V and J are TRBV25-1 and TRBJ2-7; 8 positions agree with TRBD2. This CDR3 contains 16 residues. Germline V gives CDR1 MGHDK, CDR2 SYGVNS. The J segment lost 0 bases and the V segment lost 3 bases, leaving 7 bases of the junction unmatched. DNA for the CDR3: TGTGCCAGCAGTGAGAGGACTAGCTTGAGCTCCTACGAGCAGTACTTC. Translation: CASSERTSLSSYEQYF.

This chain uses TRBV7-6 with TRBJ2-5; 10 bases line up with TRBD2. This CDR3 has 16 amino acids. Germline values: CDR1 SGHVS, CDR2 FNYEAQ. Losses at the gene ends were 0 bases for V and 1 base for J; bases not matched to a gene: 2. The CDR3 spells CASSLALAGAQETQYF. The CDR3 DNA follows: TGTGCCAGCAGCTTAGCGCTAGCGGGGGCCCAAGAGACCCAGTACTTC.